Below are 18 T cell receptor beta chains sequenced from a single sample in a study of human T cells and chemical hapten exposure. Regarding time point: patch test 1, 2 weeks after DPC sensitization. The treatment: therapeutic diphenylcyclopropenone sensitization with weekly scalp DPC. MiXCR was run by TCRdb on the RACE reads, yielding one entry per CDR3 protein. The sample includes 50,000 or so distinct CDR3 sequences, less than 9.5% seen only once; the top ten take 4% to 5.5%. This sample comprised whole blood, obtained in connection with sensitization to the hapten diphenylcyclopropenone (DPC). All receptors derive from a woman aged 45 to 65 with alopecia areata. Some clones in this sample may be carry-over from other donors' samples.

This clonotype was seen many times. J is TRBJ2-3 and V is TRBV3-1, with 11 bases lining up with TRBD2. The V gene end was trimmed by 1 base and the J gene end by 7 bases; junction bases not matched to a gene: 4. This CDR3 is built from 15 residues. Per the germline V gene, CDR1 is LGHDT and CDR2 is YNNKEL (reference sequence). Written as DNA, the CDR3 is TGTGCCAGCAGCCAAGGCGCTAGCGGGAGGAATACGCAGTATTTT. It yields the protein CASSQGASGRNTQYF.

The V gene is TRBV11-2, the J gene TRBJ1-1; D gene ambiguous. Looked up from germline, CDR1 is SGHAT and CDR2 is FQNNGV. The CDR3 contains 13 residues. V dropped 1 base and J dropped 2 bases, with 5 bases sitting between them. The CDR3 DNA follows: TGTGCCAGCAGCTTAGCATACAACACTGAAGCTTTCTTT. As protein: CASSLAYNTEAFF.

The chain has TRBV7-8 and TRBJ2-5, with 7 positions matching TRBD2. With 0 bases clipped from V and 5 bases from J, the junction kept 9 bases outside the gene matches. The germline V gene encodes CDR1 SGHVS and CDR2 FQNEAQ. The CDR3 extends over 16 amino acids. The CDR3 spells CASSLAGGPGWETQYF. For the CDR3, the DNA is TGTGCCAGCAGCTTAGCGGGAGGGCCGGGATGGGAGACCCAGTACTTC.

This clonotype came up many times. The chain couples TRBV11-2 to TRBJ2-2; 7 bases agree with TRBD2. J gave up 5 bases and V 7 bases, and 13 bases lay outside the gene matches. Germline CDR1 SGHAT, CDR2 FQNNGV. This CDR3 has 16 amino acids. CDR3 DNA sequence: TGTGCCAGCACCGAAAAAGCGGGAATTCGGACCGGGGAGCTGTTTTTT. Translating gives CASTEKAGIRTGELFF. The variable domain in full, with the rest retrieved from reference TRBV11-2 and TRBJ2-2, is EAGVAQSPRYKIIEKRQSVAFWCNPISGHATLYWYQQILGQGPKLLIQFQNNGVVDDSQLPKDRFSAERLKGVDSTLKIQPAKLEDSAVYLCASTEKAGIRTGELFFGEGSRLTVL.

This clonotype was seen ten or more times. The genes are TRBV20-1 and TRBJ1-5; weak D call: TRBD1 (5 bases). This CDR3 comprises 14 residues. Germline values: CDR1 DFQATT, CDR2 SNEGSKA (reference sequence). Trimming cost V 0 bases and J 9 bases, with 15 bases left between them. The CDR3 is CSAREPGRMGPQHF. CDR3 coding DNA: TGCAGTGCTAGAGAGCCGGGACGGATGGGGCCCCAGCATTTT.

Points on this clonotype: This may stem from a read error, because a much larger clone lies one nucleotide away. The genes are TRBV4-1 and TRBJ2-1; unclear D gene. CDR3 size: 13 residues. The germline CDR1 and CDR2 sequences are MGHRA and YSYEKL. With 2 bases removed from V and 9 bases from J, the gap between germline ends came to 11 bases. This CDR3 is CASSQRPDGEQFF. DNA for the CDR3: TGCGCCAGCAGCCAACGACCAGACGGTGAGCAGTTCTTC.

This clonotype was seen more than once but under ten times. This CDR3 reads CSAELNEKLFF. The CDR3 DNA reads TGCAGTGCGGAACTAAATGAAAAACTGTTTTTT. V is TRBV20-1 and J is TRBJ1-4, with D uncertain. CDR3 length: 11 residues. Germline-derived CDR1 and CDR2 are DFQATT and SNEGSKA (reference sequence). The germline V and J ends were trimmed by 6 bases and 5 bases, with 7 bases remaining between them.

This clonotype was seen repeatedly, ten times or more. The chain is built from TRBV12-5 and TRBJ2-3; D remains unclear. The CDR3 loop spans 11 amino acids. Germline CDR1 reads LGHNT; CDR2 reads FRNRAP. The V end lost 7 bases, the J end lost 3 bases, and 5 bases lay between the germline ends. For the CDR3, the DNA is TGTGCTAGTGAAAAAACAGATACGCAGTATTTT. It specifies CASEKTDTQYF.

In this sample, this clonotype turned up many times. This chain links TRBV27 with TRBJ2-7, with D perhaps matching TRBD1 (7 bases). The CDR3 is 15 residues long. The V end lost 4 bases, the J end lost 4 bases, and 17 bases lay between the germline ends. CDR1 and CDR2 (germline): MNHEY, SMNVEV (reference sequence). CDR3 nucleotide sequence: TGTGCCAGCAGTTCAGGACAGGCCGGGGGTTACGAGCAGTACTTC. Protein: CASSSGQAGGYEQYF.

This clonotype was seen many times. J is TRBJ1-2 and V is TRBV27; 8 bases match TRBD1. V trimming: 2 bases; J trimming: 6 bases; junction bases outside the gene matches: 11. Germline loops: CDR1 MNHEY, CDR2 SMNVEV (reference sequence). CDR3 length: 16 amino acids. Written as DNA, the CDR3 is TGTGCCAGCAGTTTAAAGGACAGGGCTTCCCTAGATGGCTACACCTTC. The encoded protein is CASSLKDRASLDGYTF.

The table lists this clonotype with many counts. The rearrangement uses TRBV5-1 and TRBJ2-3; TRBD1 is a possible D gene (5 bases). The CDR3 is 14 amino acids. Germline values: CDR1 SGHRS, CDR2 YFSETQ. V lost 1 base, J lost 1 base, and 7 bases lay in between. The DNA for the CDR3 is TGCGCCAGCAGCTTGACGACAGGCACAGATACGCAGTATTTT. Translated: CASSLTTGTDTQYF.

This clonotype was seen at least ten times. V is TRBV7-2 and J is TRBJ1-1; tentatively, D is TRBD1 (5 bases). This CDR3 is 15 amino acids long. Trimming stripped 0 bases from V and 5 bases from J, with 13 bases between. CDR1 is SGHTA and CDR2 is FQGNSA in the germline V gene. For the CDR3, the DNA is TGTGCCAGCAGCTTAGCCGAGGGGCTAGGAACTGAAGCTTTCTTT. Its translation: CASSLAEGLGTEAFF.

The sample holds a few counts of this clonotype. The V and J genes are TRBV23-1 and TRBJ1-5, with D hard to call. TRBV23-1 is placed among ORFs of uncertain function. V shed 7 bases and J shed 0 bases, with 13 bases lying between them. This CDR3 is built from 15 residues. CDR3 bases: TGCGCCAGCAAGGAAGTCAGTTATAGCAATCAGCCCCAGCATTTT. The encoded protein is CASKEVSYSNQPQHF.

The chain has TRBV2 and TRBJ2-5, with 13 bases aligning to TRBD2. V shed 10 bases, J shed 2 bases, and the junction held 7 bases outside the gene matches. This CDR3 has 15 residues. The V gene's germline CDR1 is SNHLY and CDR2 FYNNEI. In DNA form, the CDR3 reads TGTGCCACCGGACTAGCGGGAGTCCGGCAAGAGACCCAGTACTTC. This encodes CATGLAGVRQETQYF.

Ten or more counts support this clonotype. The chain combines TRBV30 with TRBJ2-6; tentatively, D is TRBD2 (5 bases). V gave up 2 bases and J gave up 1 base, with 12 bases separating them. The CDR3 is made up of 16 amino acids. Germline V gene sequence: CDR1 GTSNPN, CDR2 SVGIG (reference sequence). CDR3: CAWSSIRGSGANVLTF. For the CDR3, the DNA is TGTGCCTGGAGTAGCATTCGGGGATCTGGGGCCAACGTCCTGACTTTC.

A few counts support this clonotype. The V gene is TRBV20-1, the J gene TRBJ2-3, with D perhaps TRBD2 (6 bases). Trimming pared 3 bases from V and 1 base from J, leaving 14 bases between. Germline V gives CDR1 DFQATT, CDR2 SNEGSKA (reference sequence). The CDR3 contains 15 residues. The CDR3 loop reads CSARNAGIGTDTQYF. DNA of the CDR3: TGCAGTGCTAGGAACGCGGGAATCGGCACAGATACGCAGTATTTT.

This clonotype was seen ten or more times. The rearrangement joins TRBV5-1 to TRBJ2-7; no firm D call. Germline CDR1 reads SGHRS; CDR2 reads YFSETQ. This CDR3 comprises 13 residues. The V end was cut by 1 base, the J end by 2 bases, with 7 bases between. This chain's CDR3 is CASSLLGTYEQYF. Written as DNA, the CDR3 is TGCGCCAGCAGCTTGCTGGGAACCTACGAGCAGTACTTC.

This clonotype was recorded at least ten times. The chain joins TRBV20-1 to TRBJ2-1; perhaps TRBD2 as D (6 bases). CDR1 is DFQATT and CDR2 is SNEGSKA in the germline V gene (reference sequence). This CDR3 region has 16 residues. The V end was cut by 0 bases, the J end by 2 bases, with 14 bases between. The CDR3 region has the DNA TGCAGTGCTAGAGATTGGCGAGCGGGTCCCTACAATGAGCAGTTCTTC. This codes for CSARDWRAGPYNEQFF.